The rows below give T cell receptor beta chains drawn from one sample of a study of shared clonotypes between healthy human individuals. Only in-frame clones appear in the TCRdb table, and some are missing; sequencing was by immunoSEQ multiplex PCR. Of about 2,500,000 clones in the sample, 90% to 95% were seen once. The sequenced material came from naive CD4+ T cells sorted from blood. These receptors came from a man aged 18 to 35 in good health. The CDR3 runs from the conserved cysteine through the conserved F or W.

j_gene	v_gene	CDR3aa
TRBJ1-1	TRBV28	CASSSTGMNTEAFF
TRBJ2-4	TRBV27	CASSSATGNIQYF
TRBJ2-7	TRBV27	CASRGLAQFVYEQYF
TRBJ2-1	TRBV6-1	CASSEASASFEEQFF
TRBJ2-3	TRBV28	CASSSSPGGVSDTQYF
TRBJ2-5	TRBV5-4	CASSTTDGFWGYQETQYF
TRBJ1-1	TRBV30	CAWRGQTTGTEAFF
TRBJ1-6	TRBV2	CASSQPGGNSPLHF
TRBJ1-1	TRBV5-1	CASSRTGYTEAFF
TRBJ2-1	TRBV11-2	CASSPDSGRANEQFF
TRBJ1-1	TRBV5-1	CASSPGQGPRVGLTEAFF
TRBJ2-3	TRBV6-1	CASSEGGRPTDTQYF
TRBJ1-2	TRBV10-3	CAVRDRDLSGYTF
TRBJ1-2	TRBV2	CASRAAYGYTF
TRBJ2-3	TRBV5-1	CASSLAGGSRDTQYF
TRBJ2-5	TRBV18	CANSDLQGRGETQYF
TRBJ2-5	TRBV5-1	CASTGVGETQYF
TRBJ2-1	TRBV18	CASSRTSGRAHEQFF
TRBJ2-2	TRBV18	CASSPPGLAGVAGELFF
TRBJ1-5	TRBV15	CATSRDLTPGGNQPQHF
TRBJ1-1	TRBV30	CARWDRGITEAFF
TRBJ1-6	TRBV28	CASSIQGLDSPLHF
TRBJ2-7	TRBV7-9	CASSLAEGLQYF
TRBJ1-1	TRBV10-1	CASSQGQGRTEAFF
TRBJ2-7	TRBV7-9	CASSLVGSSYEQYF
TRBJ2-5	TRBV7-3	CASSPTRGGGQETQYF
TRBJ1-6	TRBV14	CASSHGDTYNSPLHF